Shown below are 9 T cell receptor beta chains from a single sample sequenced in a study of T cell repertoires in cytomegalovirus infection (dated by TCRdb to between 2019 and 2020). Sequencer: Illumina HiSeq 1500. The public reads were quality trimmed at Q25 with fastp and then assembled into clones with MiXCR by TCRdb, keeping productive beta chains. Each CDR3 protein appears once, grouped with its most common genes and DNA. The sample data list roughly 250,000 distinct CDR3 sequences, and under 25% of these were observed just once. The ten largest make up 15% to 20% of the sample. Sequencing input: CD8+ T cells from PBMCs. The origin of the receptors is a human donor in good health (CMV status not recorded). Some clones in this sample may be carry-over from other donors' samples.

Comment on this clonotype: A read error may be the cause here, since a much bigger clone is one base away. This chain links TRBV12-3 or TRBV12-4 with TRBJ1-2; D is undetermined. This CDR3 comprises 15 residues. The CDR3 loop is CASSVSGLLNCGYTF. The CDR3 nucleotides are TGTGCCAGCAGTGTGTCCGGGCTCCTTAACTGTGGCTACACCTTC.

The CDR3 DNA is TGTGCCAGCAGTTTCGTGGCAGGGACCAATGAGCAGTTCTTC. It is translated as CASSFVAGTNEQFF. The rearrangement uses TRBV12-3 or TRBV12-4 and TRBJ2-1; D may match TRBD1 or TRBD2 (5 bases each). The CDR3 length is 14 residues. V lost 3 bases to trimming and J lost 6 bases, with 12 bases between them.

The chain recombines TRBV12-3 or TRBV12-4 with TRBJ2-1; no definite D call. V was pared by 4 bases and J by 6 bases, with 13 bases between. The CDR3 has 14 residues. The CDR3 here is CASSSLRAFNEQFF. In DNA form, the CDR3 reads TGTGCCAGCAGTTCCTTACGTGCGTTCAATGAGCAGTTCTTC.

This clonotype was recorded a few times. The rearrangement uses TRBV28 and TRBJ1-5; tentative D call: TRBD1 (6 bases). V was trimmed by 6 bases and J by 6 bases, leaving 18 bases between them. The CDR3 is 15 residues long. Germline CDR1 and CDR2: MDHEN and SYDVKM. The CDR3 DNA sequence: TGTGCCAGCAGGCTACAGGGAGGGTCGGGTCAGCCCCAGCATTTT. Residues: CASRLQGGSGQPQHF.

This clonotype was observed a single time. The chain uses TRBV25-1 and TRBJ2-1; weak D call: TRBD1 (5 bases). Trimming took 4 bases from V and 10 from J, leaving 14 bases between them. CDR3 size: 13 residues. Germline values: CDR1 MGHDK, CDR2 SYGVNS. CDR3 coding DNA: TGTGCCAGCAGTGGAGGACACCCCAGAGAGCAGTTCTTC. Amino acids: CASSGGHPREQFF.

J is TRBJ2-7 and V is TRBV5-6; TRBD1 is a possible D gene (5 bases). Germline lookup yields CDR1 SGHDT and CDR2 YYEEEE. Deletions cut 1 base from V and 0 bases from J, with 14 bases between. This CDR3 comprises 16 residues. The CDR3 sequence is CASSLSAGLSSYEQYF. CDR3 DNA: TGTGCCAGCAGCTTGTCCGCAGGGTTGAGCTCCTACGAGCAGTACTTC.

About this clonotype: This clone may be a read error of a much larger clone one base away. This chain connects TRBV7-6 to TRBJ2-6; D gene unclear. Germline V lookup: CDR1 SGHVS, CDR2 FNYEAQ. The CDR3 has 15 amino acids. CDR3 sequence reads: CASGLADSGANVLTF. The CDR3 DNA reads TGTGCCAGCGGCTTAGCCGACTCTGGGGCCAACGTCCTGACTTTC.

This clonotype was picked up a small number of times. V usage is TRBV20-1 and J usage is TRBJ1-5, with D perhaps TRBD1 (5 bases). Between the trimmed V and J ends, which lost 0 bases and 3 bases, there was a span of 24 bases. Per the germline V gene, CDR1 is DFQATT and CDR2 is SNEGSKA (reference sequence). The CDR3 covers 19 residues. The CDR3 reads CSARDPMGLFTDPNQPQHF. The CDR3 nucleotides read TGCAGTGCTAGAGATCCTATGGGACTGTTTACTGACCCCAATCAGCCCCAGCATTTT.

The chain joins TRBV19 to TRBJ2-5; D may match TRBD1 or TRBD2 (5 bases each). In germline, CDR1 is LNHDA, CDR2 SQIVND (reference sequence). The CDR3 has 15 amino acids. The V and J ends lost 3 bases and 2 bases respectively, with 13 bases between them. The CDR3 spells CASSIGAKVQETQYF. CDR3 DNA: TGTGCCAGTAGTATCGGGGCCAAGGTTCAAGAGACCCAGTACTTC.